This T cell receptor beta chain was captured by sequencing in a study of T cell responses to AZD1222 COVID-19 vaccine. Here immunoSEQ multiplex PCR was the method, and the copy in TCRdb shows in-frame clones only, minus some. This repertoire shows around 58,000 clones, around 92% found once; its top ten account for about 14%. Remarks on this clone: No antigen is known for it.

CDR1 is MNHEY, CDR2 SVGEGT, per germline. CDR3 length: 19 residues. V trimming: 5 bases; J trimming: 4 bases; junction bases outside the gene matches: 12. Regarding the study as a whole: CD4 TCRs covered the whole spike, strongest at regions 160-218 and 743-854. Nearly half of spike-specific TCRs reportedly target unmutated variant regions. The repertoires were collected only after the peak T cell response.

The sample was peripheral blood, taken 28 days after the second AZD1222 dose. The chain combines TRBV6-2 or TRBV6-3 with TRBJ2-2; TRBD2 agrees at 14 bases. This sequence was found in an adult who received the AZD1222 COVID-19 vaccine. The CDR3 here is CASSRTTGTSGSGTGELFF. Written as DNA, the CDR3 is TGTGCCAGCAGTAGAACTACCGGGACTAGCGGGAGTGGCACCGGGGAGCTGTTTTTT.